This T cell receptor beta chain was found in a study of T cells expressing NK-cell markers. Study-level information: Each TCR beta repertoire originated in sorted T cells that were CD3+CD56+NKG2C+, CD3+CD56+NKG2C- or CD3+CD56-NKG2C+. The eight sequenced donors comprised seven who were HCMV-seropositive and one who was seronegative.

With respect to this clonotype: The antigen remains unidentified.

Scientists made TCR beta cDNA using 5'RACE template switching with UMIs. No DNA is given; TCRdb re-called the 5' RACE reads and lists each CDR3 protein once. Here the sample table reports approximately 420,000 distinct CDR3 sequences. The CDR3 extends over 11 amino acids. In germline, CDR1 is SGHDT, CDR2 YYEEEE. Study results and caveats: These clonotypes additionally ranked first within the CD3+CD56-NKG2C+ fraction of a few donors.

The sequenced sample was blood T cells: a sorted CD56 or NKG2C T cell subset, CD4+ or CD8+ T cells, or bulk PBMC T cells (not recorded which). This chain links TRBV5-6 with TRBJ1-2; the D call from TCRdb, TRBD1, cannot be confirmed without DNA. The clonotype was recovered from a woman between 50 and 59 years old in good health. The CDR3 sequence is CASSSGYGYTF.